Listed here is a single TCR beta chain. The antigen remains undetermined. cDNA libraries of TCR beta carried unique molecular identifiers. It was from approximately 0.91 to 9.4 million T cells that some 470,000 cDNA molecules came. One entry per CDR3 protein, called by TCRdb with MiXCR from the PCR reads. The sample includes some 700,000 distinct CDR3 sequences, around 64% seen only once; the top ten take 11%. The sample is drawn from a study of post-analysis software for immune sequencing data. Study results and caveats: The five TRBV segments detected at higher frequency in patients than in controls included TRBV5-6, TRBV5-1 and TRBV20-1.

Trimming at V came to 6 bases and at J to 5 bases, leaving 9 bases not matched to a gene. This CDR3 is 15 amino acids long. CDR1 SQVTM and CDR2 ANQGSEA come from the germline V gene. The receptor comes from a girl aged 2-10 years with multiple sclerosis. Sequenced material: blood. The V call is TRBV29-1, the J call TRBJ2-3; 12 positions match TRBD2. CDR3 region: CSVRTSGDPGDTQYF. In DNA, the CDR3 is TGCAGCGTAAGGACTAGCGGGGACCCAGGAGATACGCAGTATTTT.